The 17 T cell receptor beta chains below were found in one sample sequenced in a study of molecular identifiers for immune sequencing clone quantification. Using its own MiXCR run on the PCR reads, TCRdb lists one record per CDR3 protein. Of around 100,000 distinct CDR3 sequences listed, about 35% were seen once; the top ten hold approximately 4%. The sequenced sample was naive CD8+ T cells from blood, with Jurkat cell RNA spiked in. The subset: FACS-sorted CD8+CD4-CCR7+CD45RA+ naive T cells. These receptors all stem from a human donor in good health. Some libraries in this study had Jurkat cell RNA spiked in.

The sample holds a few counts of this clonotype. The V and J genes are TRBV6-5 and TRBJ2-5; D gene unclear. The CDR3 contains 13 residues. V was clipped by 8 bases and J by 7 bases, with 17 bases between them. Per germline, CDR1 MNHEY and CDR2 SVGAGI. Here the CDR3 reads CASAGALLRTQYF. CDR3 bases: TGTGCCAGCGCTGGAGCCCTCCTACGGACCCAGTACTTC.

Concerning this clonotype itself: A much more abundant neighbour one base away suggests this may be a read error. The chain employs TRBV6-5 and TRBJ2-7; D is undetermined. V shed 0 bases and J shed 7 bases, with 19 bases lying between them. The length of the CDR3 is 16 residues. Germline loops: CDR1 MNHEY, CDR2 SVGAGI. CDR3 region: CASSYSEDSFVGEQYF. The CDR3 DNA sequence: TGTGCCAGCAGTTACTCGGAAGACTCGTTTGTGGGGGAGCAGTACTTC.

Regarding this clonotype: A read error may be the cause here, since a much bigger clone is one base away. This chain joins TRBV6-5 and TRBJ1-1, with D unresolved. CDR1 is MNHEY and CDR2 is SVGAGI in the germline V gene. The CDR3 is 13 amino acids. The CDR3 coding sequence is TGTGCCAGCAGTTATGCGGCGAACACTGAAGCTCTCTTT. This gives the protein CASSYAANTEALF.

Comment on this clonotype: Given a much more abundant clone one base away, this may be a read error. The CDR3 spells CASSLERDRGRSGANVLPF. For the CDR3, the DNA is TGTGCCAGCAGCTTAGAAAGGGACAGGGGGCGTTCAGGGGCCAACGTCCTGCCTTTC. The V call is TRBV13, the J call TRBJ2-6; 12 bases are shared with TRBD1. This CDR3 has 19 residues. Germline lookup yields CDR1 PRHDT and CDR2 FYEKMQ (reference sequence).

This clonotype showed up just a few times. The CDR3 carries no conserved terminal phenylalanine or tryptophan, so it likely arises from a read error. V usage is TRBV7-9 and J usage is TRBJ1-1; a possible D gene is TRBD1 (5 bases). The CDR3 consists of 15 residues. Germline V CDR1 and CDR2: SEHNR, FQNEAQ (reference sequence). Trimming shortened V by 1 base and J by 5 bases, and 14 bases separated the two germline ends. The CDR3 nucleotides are TGTGCCAGCAGCTTAGGCTCACGGGGCGCGACTGAAGCTTTCTTA. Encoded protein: CASSLGSRGATEAFL.

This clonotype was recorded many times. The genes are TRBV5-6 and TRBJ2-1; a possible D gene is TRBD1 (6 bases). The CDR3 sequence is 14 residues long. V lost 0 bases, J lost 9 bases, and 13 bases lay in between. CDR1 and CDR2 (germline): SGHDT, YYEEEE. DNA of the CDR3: TGTGCCAGCAGCTTGGGGCAGGGGTTCGGTGAGCAGTTCTTC. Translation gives CASSLGQGFGEQFF.

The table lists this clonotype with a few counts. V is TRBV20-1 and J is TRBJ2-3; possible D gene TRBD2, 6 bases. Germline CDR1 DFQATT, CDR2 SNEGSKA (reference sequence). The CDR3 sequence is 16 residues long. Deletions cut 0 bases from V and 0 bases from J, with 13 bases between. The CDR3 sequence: CSARDLVAESTDTQYF. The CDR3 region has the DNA TGCAGTGCTAGAGATCTGGTAGCGGAAAGCACAGATACGCAGTATTTT.

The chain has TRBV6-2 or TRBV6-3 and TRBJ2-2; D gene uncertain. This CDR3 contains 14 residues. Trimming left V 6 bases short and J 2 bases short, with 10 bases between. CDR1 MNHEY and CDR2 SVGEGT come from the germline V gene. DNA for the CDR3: TGTGCCAGCAGCTTAGACTCCAACACCGGGGAGCTGTTTTTT. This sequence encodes CASSLDSNTGELFF.

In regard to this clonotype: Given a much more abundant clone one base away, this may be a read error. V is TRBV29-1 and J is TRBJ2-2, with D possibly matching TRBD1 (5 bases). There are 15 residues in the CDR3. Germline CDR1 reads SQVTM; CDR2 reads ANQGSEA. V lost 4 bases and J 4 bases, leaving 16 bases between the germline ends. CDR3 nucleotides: TGCAGCGTTGTCATAGGGGCCACCAGCACCGGGGAGCTGTTTTTT. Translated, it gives CSVVIGATSTGELFF.

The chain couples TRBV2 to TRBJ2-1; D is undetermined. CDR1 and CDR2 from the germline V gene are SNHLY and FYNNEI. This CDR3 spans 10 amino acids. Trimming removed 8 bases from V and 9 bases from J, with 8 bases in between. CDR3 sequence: CASDTTEQFF. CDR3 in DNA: TGTGCCAGCGACACGACTGAGCAGTTCTTC.

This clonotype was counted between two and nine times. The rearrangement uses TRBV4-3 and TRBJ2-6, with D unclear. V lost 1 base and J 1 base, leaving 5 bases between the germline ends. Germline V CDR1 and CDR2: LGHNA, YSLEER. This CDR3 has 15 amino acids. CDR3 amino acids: CASSQGVSGANVLTF. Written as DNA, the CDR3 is TGCGCCAGCAGCCAAGGAGTATCTGGGGCCAACGTCCTGACTTTC.

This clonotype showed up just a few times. This chain's CDR3 is CASSYSKGGWTEAFF. In DNA, the CDR3 is TGTGCCAGCAGTTACTCGAAAGGTGGGTGGACTGAAGCTTTCTTT. The J gene is TRBJ1-1, the V gene TRBV6-2 or TRBV6-3; no definite D call. Germline V gives CDR1 MNHEY, CDR2 SVGEGT. This CDR3 has 15 residues. Between the trimmed V and J ends, which lost 0 bases and 5 bases, there was a span of 13 bases.

CDR3 amino acids: CASSLVRQGADTEAFF. The CDR3 DNA reads TGTGCCAGCAGCTTAGTACGACAGGGGGCCGACACTGAAGCTTTCTTT. The chain is built from TRBV7-8 and TRBJ1-1; 10 nucleotides agree with TRBD1. This CDR3 is 16 amino acids long. Germline CDR1 reads SGHVS; CDR2 reads FQNEAQ. J lost 3 bases, V lost 1 base, and 5 bases had no gene match. The full variable domain, its missing parts supplied by reference TRBV7-8 and TRBJ1-1, is GAGVSQSPRYKVAKRGQDVALRCDPISGHVSLFWYQQALGQGPEFLTYFQNEAQLDKSGLPSDRFFAERPEGSVSTLKIQRTQQEDSAVYLCASSLVRQGADTEAFFGQGTRLTVV.

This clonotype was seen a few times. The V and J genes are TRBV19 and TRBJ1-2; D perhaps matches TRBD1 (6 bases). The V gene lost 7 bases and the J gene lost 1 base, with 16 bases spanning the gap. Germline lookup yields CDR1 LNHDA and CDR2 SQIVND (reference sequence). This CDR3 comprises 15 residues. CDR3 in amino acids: CASTDSGQLNYGYTF. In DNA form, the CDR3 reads TGTGCCAGTACCGACTCAGGACAGCTTAACTATGGCTACACCTTC.

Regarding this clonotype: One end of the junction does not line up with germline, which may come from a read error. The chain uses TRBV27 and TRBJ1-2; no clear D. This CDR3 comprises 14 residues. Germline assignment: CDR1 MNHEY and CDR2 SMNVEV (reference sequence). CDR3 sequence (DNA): TGTGCCAGCAGTTTTGGAGGGTCGGTCTATGGCTCCACCTTC. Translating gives CASSFGGSVYGSTF.

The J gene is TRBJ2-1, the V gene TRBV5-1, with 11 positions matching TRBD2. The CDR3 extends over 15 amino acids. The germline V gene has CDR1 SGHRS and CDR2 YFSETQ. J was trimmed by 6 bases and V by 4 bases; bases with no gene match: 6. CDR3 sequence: CASSTGLAVVNEQFF. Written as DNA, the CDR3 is TGCGCCAGCAGCACGGGACTAGCGGTAGTCAATGAGCAGTTCTTC.

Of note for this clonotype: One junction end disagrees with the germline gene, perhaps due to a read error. This chain's CDR3 is CASTSLLRGGNTGEQFF. The DNA of the CDR3 is TGTGCCAGCACCTCCCTTCTAAGGGGTGGCAACACCGGGGAGCAGTTTTTT. The V gene is TRBV6-5, the J gene TRBJ2-2; either TRBD1 or TRBD2 may supply D (5 bases each). Germline V CDR1 and CDR2: MNHEY, SVGAGI. CDR3 length: 17 amino acids.